A single sample is the source of the 21 T cell receptor beta chains below, sequenced in a study of blood T cell repertoires in COVID-19. The table came from immunoSEQ multiplex PCR; TCRdb's copy has only in-frame clones and leaves some out. Among tens of thousands of clones listed, roughly nine tenths were seen once. Sequencing was done on a sample of peripheral blood. The source is a man between 45 and 60 years old with acute or convalescent COVID-19.

The genes are TRBV5-1 and TRBJ2-3, with TRBD2 matching over 14 bases. From germline, CDR1 is SGHRS and CDR2 YFSETQ. The CDR3 runs to 18 residues. With V trimmed by 0 bases and J by 0 bases, 3 bases remained unmatched. The CDR3 here is CASSLVGLAGGSTDTQYF. The DNA for the CDR3 is TGCGCCAGCAGCTTGGTCGGACTAGCGGGAGGCAGCACAGATACGCAGTATTTT.

The gene calls are TRBV18 and TRBJ2-1; 15 bases are a match to TRBD2. Trimming took 3 bases from V and 10 from J; bases not matched to a gene: 7. The germline V gene encodes CDR1 KGHSH and CDR2 LQKENI. The CDR3 spans 16 residues. CDR3: CASSPSGLAGGREQFF. CDR3 nucleotide sequence: TGTGCCAGCTCACCTTCGGGACTAGCGGGAGGCCGCGAGCAGTTCTTC.

The V gene is TRBV7-9, the J gene TRBJ2-3, with D uncertain. This CDR3 spans 13 amino acids. Germline lookup yields CDR1 SEHNR and CDR2 FQNEAQ (reference sequence). V was trimmed by 4 bases and J by 8 bases, leaving 13 bases between them. The CDR3 loop is CASSSVGGITQYF. The DNA for the CDR3 is TGTGCCAGCAGCTCTGTCGGCGGCATTACGCAGTATTTT.

This chain links TRBV5-1 with TRBJ2-5, with 10 nucleotides matching TRBD1. The germline V gene has CDR1 SGHRS and CDR2 YFSETQ. The CDR3 consists of 15 residues. Trimming took 4 bases from V and 5 from J; bases not matched to a gene: 8. CDR3 protein: CASSPDRGQGETQYF. The CDR3 DNA is TGCGCCAGCAGCCCTGACAGGGGGCAAGGGGAGACCCAGTACTTC.

V gene TRBV2 combines with J gene TRBJ1-6, with a weak D call TRBD1 (6 bases). The CDR3 has 12 amino acids. Trimming took 6 bases from V and 6 from J, leaving 6 bases between them. CDR1 is SNHLY and CDR2 is FYNNEI in the germline V gene. The CDR3 DNA reads TGTGCCAGCAGCAGGGGTAATTCACCCCTCCACTTT. This sequence encodes CASSRGNSPLHF.

This rearrangement joins TRBV4-1 to TRBJ2-5; 10 bases fit TRBD1. J lost 5 bases, V lost 0 bases, and 3 bases had no gene match. CDR3 length equals 15 residues. Germline lookup yields CDR1 MGHRA and CDR2 YSYEKL. CDR3 residues: CASSQDLTGGETQYF. DNA of the CDR3: TGCGCCAGCAGCCAAGATCTGACAGGGGGCGAGACCCAGTACTTC.

The J gene is TRBJ2-3, the V gene TRBV7-2; TRBD2 aligns across 7 bases. With 1 base clipped from V and 4 bases from J, the junction kept 5 bases outside the gene matches. The CDR3 is 15 amino acids. In germline, CDR1 is SGHTA, CDR2 FQGNSA. In DNA, the CDR3 is TGTGCCAGCAGCTTAGTGGGGGGGAGACCAGATACGCAGTATTTT. It encodes CASSLVGGRPDTQYF.

The chain couples TRBV2 to TRBJ2-5, with a weak D call TRBD2 (6 bases). This CDR3 is built from 15 residues. Per germline, CDR1 SNHLY and CDR2 FYNNEI. V was shortened by 1 base and J by 2 bases, with 11 bases between the two germline ends. This CDR3 is CASSEEGRGQETQYF. CDR3 in DNA: TGTGCCAGCAGTGAAGAGGGCCGGGGGCAAGAGACCCAGTACTTC. Together with reference TRBV2 and TRBJ2-5, the CDR3 gives the full variable domain: EPEVTQTPSHQVTQMGQEVILRCVPISNHLYFYWYRQILGQKVEFLVSFYNNEISEKSEIFDDQFSVERPDGSNFTLKIRSTKLEDSAMYFCASSEEGRGQETQYFGPGTRLLVL.

The V gene is TRBV6-5, the J gene TRBJ2-2; D is undetermined. Looked up from germline, CDR1 is MNHEY and CDR2 is SVGAGI. Trimming left V 8 bases short and J 0 bases short, with 10 bases between. The CDR3 is 14 amino acids. CDR3 sequence: CASRLTSNTGELFF. The CDR3 DNA is TGTGCCAGCCGCCTAACCTCGAACACCGGGGAGCTGTTTTTT.

This clone was picked up a small number of times. The chain recombines TRBV7-2 with TRBJ1-1, with 10 nucleotides matching TRBD1. Trimming at V came to 1 base and at J to 4 bases, leaving 6 bases not matched to a gene. Germline values: CDR1 SGHTA, CDR2 FQGNSA. This CDR3 spans 16 amino acids. In DNA, the CDR3 is TGTGCCAGCAGCTTAGGGGGGGGACAGGGGCTCACTGAAGCTTTCTTT. The encoded protein is CASSLGGGQGLTEAFF.

The chain couples TRBV4-1 to TRBJ2-2; the D is unclear. Per the germline V gene, CDR1 is MGHRA and CDR2 is YSYEKL. With 4 bases removed from V and 5 bases from J, the gap between germline ends came to 11 bases. The CDR3 is 14 residues long. The CDR3, as DNA: TGCGCCAGCAGCCTATCGTCCGGGACCGGGGAGCTGTTTTTT. This encodes CASSLSSGTGELFF.

The chain joins TRBV18 to TRBJ1-4, with 9 bases matching TRBD1. This CDR3 comprises 14 residues. The ends lost 3 bases at V and 8 bases at J; junction bases unmatched: 4. Germline V CDR1 and CDR2: KGHSH, LQKENI. CDR3 residues: CASSPGTGREKLFF. DNA for the CDR3: TGTGCCAGCTCACCGGGGACAGGGAGGGAAAAACTGTTTTTT.

The chain uses TRBV4-1 and TRBJ2-1, with D perhaps TRBD2 (6 bases). The CDR3 runs 16 residues. The germline gives CDR1 MGHRA, CDR2 YSYEKL. The ends were cut back, 4 bases at V and 1 base at J, with 14 bases in the middle. The CDR3 sequence: CASSRTGLLSYNEQFF. CDR3 nucleotide sequence: TGCGCCAGCAGCCGGACGGGACTTCTTTCCTACAATGAGCAGTTCTTC.

The chain is built from TRBV7-3 and TRBJ1-1; 7 nucleotides align to TRBD1. The J segment lost 5 bases and the V segment lost 4 bases, leaving 4 bases of the junction unmatched. Germline CDR1 and CDR2: SGHTA and FQGTGA. The CDR3 contains 13 residues. This CDR3 reads CASSSYRGTEAFF. The DNA for the CDR3 is TGTGCCAGCAGCTCGTACAGGGGAACTGAAGCTTTCTTT.

This clone has only one observation. The rearrangement joins TRBV5-1 to TRBJ1-1, with D perhaps TRBD1 (6 bases). V lost 4 bases and J 0 bases, leaving 13 bases between the germline ends. Germline values: CDR1 SGHRS, CDR2 YFSETQ. There are 15 residues in the CDR3. In DNA form, the CDR3 reads TGCGCCAGCAGCCAATACAGGGATTTGAACACTGAAGCTTTCTTT. Translation: CASSQYRDLNTEAFF.

This chain joins TRBV27 and TRBJ2-1; 10 positions match TRBD1. Trimming at V came to 6 bases and at J to 7 bases, leaving 18 bases not matched to a gene. CDR1 is MNHEY and CDR2 is SMNVEV in the germline V gene (reference sequence). The CDR3 totals 18 residues. This CDR3 is CASRGQGSAPLSRNEQFF. In DNA form, the CDR3 reads TGTGCCAGCAGGGGACAGGGGTCAGCACCTCTGTCCCGTAATGAGCAGTTCTTC.

The chain recombines TRBV15 with TRBJ2-1, with 8 bases fitting TRBD2. This CDR3 is built from 19 residues. The V gene's germline CDR1 is LNHNV and CDR2 YYDKDF (reference sequence). Unmatched junction bases numbered 15, after V lost 5 bases and J lost 0 bases. CDR3 bases: TGTGCCACCAGCCTGACTAGCGCGACACCGTTTAGCTCCTACAATGAGCAGTTCTTC. Protein: CATSLTSATPFSSYNEQFF.

V gene TRBV2 combines with J gene TRBJ2-3, with 7 bases identical to TRBD2. The germline V gene has CDR1 SNHLY and CDR2 FYNNEI. This CDR3 is 14 amino acids long. V was clipped by 5 bases and J by 3 bases; unmatched bases: 5. The CDR3 loop is CASSPSGATDTQYF. The CDR3, as DNA: TGTGCCAGCAGTCCCAGCGGGGCGACAGATACGCAGTATTTT.

This rearrangement joins TRBV9 to TRBJ2-1; 7 bases are a match to TRBD2. Per germline, CDR1 SGDLS and CDR2 YYNGEE. J was trimmed by 7 bases and V by 4 bases; bases with no gene match: 5. This CDR3 is built from 13 residues. CDR3: CASSPRDYNEQFF. CDR3 DNA sequence: TGTGCCAGCAGCCCCCGGGACTATAATGAGCAGTTCTTC.

This chain uses TRBV19 with TRBJ2-1, with 9 bases aligning to TRBD1. The ends lost 7 bases at V and 5 bases at J; junction bases unmatched: 6. This CDR3 is built from 14 residues. Germline assignment: CDR1 LNHDA and CDR2 SQIVND (reference sequence). As DNA, the CDR3 is TGTGCCAGTACTCCCGGACAGGGGAACAATGAGCAGTTCTTC. Translating gives CASTPGQGNNEQFF.

The rearrangement joins TRBV19 to TRBJ1-1, with D possibly being TRBD1 (6 bases). Germline lookup yields CDR1 LNHDA and CDR2 SQIVND (reference sequence). Between the trimmed V and J ends, which lost 6 bases and 0 bases, there was a span of 20 bases. The CDR3 loop spans 17 amino acids. Here the CDR3 DNA reads TGTGCCAGTAGACTTGGACAGCGAGGGGGAATGAACACTGAAGCTTTCTTT. Translation gives CASRLGQRGGMNTEAFF.